Shown below are 2 T cell receptor beta chains from a single sample sequenced in a study of blood T cell repertoires in COVID-19. Measured with immunoSEQ multiplex PCR; TCRdb has only the in-frame clones, and not every one. The table has 180,000 or so clones, about 84% seen once. Sequencing was done on a sample of PBMCs or T cells enriched from blood (not recorded which). Receptors originate from a woman aged 30 to 39 who had recovered from COVID-19.

This chain connects TRBV28 to TRBJ2-1; 11 nucleotides line up with TRBD2. V shed 5 bases and J 3 bases; nucleotides not matched to a gene: 12. Germline V CDR1 and CDR2: MDHEN, SYDVKM. The CDR3 is made up of 18 amino acids. The CDR3 nucleotides are TGTGCCAGCAGTAAATTCCCGACGACTAGCGGGAACTACAATGAGCAGTTCTTC. Amino acids: CASSKFPTTSGNYNEQFF.

V and J are TRBV29-1 and TRBJ2-5, with a weak D call TRBD1 (6 bases). Germline values: CDR1 SQVTM, CDR2 ANQGSEA. V shed 6 bases and J shed 5 bases, with 19 bases lying between them. The CDR3 spans 14 residues. CDR3 residues: CSVRPTGSGETQYF. DNA of the CDR3: TGCAGCGTGCGACCTACAGGGTCCGGGGAGACCCAGTACTTC.